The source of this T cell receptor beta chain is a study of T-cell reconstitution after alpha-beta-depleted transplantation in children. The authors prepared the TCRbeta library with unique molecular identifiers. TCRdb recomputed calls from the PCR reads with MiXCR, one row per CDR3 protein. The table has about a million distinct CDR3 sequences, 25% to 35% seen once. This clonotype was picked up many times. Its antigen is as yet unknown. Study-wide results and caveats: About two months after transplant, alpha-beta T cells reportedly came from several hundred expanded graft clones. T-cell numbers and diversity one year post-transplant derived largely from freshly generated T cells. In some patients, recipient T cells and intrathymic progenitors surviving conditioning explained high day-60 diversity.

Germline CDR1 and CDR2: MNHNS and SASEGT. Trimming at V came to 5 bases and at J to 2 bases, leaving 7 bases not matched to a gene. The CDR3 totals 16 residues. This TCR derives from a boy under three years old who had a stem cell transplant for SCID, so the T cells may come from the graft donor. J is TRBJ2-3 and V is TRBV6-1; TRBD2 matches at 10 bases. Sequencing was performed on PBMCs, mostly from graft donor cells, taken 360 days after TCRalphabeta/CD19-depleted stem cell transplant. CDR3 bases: TGTGCCAGCAGTCCCGTAGCGGGGGGCCTCACAGATACGCAGTATTTT. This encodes CASSPVAGGLTDTQYF.